The source of this T cell receptor (beta chain) is a study of cytomegalovirus exposure and HLA in healthy donors. The length of the CDR3 is 13 residues. V dropped 7 bases and J dropped 1 base, with 13 bases sitting between them. The germline CDR1 and CDR2 sequences are GTSNPN and SVGIG (reference sequence). As for this clone: Its antigen is as yet unknown.

PCR was performed using 60 Vbeta and 13 Jbeta primers. The repertoire was sequenced with immunoSEQ multiplex PCR; TCRdb's copy has only in-frame clones and lacks some. The sample table includes around 70,000 clones. General study findings and limits: The authors reported that TCR beta sequences could predict HLA-A and HLA-B alleles. These predictions were accurate for most subjects in the first cohort. The study recorded 160 or so TCR beta chains that were cytomegalovirus-associated. Some V segments, including TRBV6-2 and TRBV6-3, were excluded as indistinguishable.

This sequence originates from a boy aged 10-17 years in good health and CMV-seronegative. The material sequenced was PBMCs. The genes are TRBV30 and TRBJ2-5, with TRBD2 as a possible D gene (6 bases). This CDR3 is CASSGGLQETQYF. Written as DNA, the CDR3 is TGTGCCTCGTCCGGGGGTCTCCAAGAGACCCAGTACTTC.